This TCR beta chain was captured in a study of T cells after yellow fever vaccination (dated by TCRdb to between 2018 and 2021). Regarding the study in general: The SMART-Seq v4 Ultra Low Input RNA kit was used to prepare libraries from fractions with low cell numbers. Two healthy male donors, one aged 18 to 29 and one aged 30 to 40 years, made up the cohort. To follow T-cell clones before and after primary and booster YFV17D yellow fever vaccination, bulk TCR alpha and beta repertoires were sequenced over time. Blood was drawn at multiple timepoints before and after primary and secondary immunization, with bulk PBMC replicates and cell subsets isolated. The research as a whole found: FACS-sorted repertoires could contain abundant contaminating clonotypes from the bulk population, so computational filtering was required. A small fraction of clonotypes appeared in both the CD4 and CD8 compartments, likely as a result of convergent recombination. Most clones expanded after primary vaccination were re-detected after the booster (almost 98% of CD4 and 80% to 90% of CD8), suggesting broad memory maintenance. The study included only a couple of donors, which limits how far the findings can be generalized. Compared with the primary T-cell response, the secondary T-cell response was weaker but faster, peaking on day 5 rather than day 15.

Taken from cysteine to phenylalanine, the CDR3 has 14 residues. CDR3 DNA only is kept here, 42 bases in frame from base 1. V lost 5 bases and J lost 5 bases, and the count of bases not matched to a germline gene is 7. For CDR1 and CDR2, the germline V gene (reference sequence) lists SGHKS and YYEKEE. TCR cDNA was made using 5'RACE template switching, a step that added a universal primer site and unique molecular identifiers. Priming for cDNA synthesis came from both the TCR alpha and TCR beta constant segments. Two PCR steps were used to amplify libraries, with sample barcodes and sequencing adapters being added in the second step. Sequencing of the libraries was done on either Illumina HiSeq 2500 (2x100 bp) or NovaSeq (2x150 bp). Turning to the authors' computational methods: MIGEC was used to demultiplex reads and collapse the reads into UMI consensus sequences, and MiXCR was used for V(D)J alignment. Vaccine-responding clonotypes were defined with edgeR using replicate PBMC samples, requiring FDR below 0.01 and a log2 fold change above 5 up to day 15. Each bulk clonotype was labeled CD4 or CD8 based on which sequenced repertoire, CD4 or CD8, contained the clonotype at higher abundance. In TCRdb, the public reads were trimmed at Q25 with fastp and aligned with MiXCR, with productive beta chains retained. Merged by CDR3 protein, the rows form single entries marked with the most common genes and DNA. The V and J calls were determined by TCRdb, not by the authors. Within this sample are a few hundred thousand distinct CDR3 sequences, with approximately 10% of them counted one time only. Together, the top ten hold 18% of the sample.

Sample treatment or condition, as interpreted from the label and publication: live attenuated yellow fever vaccine strain. At every blood-draw timepoint, two biological replicates of bulk PBMCs were collected. PBMCs were isolated from peripheral blood using a standard Ficoll-Paque protocol. TriZol was used to extract RNA from bulk PBMCs, CD4 and CD8 fractions, and dextramer-positive and dextramer-negative fractions. A note on this clonotype: What this receptor recognizes is not known. No quality values exist for individual bases; no much larger clone is one base distant.

This specimen was PBMCs, taken on the day of the first yellow fever vaccination. The rearranged chain carries TRBV5-5 and TRBJ2-5; 9 bases in the middle match TRBD1. This sequence originates from a man between 18 and 29 years old who received the YFV17D yellow fever vaccine. The DNA reads as follows: TGTGCCAGCAGACAGGGGGCCTTTGGTGAGACCCAGTACTTC. This codes for CASRQGAFGETQYF.